Sequencing of this T cell receptor beta chain was carried out in a study of blood T cell repertoires in COVID-19. Per the original data handling: Amplifying reference gene primers gave estimates of nucleated cell counts. Sequencing used immunoSEQ multiplex PCR; TCRdb keeps in-frame clones, though not all of them. That table supplies the V and J calls and clone size; D and trimming were determined from the DNA. The repertoire consists of about 150,000 clones, with about four fifths occurring once and the leading ten covering roughly 19%. This clone was detected a few times. The CDR3 loop spans 15 amino acids. CDR1 SGDLS and CDR2 YYNGEE come from the germline V gene. The V end lost 6 bases, the J end lost 7 bases, and 22 bases lay between the germline ends.

The sample consisted of peripheral blood. The chain carries TRBV9 and TRBJ1-1; perhaps TRBD1 as D (5 bases). The TCR originated in a woman aged 70-85 years who had recovered from COVID-19. The CDR3 region has the DNA TGTGCCAGCACCTCGAGCGGGGCAGTGCGGGGTGAAGCTTTCTTT. It is translated as CASTSSGAVRGEAFF.